These 31 T cell receptor beta chains came from one sample sequenced in a study of neoadjuvant anti-PD-1 for oral cavity cancer. Repertoires were generated with immunoSEQ multiplex PCR, while TCRdb's copy carries only in-frame clones and drops some. The sample holds 14,000 to 15,000 clones, roughly 72% seen once. The sample consisted of PBMCs, taken before nivolumab (anti-PD-1) treatment. The receptors were gathered from a person aged 40 to 85 with oral cavity squamous cell carcinoma.

This clone was counted only a few times. The V call is TRBV5-4, the J call TRBJ2-1; 8 positions match TRBD2. Germline trimming cut 0 bases from V and 9 bases from J; bases unmatched to any gene: 11. CDR3 length equals 16 residues. From germline, CDR1 is SGHNT and CDR2 YYREEE (reference sequence). The CDR3 reads CASSLVRASGLGEQFF. CDR3 DNA sequence: TGTGCCAGCAGCTTGGTGCGGGCTAGCGGGTTGGGTGAGCAGTTCTTC.

V is TRBV7-2 and J is TRBJ2-1; D is uncertain. V was shortened by 3 bases and J by 10 bases, with 10 bases between the two germline ends. The germline gives CDR1 SGHTA, CDR2 FQGNSA. The CDR3 is made up of 12 amino acids. The CDR3 here is CASSFRAQEQFF. DNA of the CDR3: TGTGCCAGCAGCTTCCGGGCCCAGGAGCAGTTCTTC.

This clone was detected a few times. V gene TRBV19 combines with J gene TRBJ1-1; D perhaps matches TRBD1 (6 bases). V shed 10 bases and J shed 3 bases, with 21 bases lying between them. CDR1 and CDR2 from the germline V gene are LNHDA and SQIVND (reference sequence). CDR3 size: 15 residues. The DNA for the CDR3 is TGTGCCACCCAGACCCAGGGGATGGGTTACACTGAAGCTTTCTTT. This encodes CATQTQGMGYTEAFF.

J is TRBJ1-4 and V is TRBV6-1, with TRBD1 as a possible D gene (6 bases). The CDR3 length is 15 residues. V was trimmed by 4 bases and J by 3 bases, leaving 12 bases between them. Germline V gene lookup returns CDR1 MNHNS and CDR2 SASEGT. The CDR3 DNA is TGTGCCAGCAGTGGAGAGACAGGCCCTAATGAAAAACTGTTTTTT. Translation: CASSGETGPNEKLFF.

The chain is built from TRBV10-3 and TRBJ2-7; D remains unclear. Trimming took off 10 bases at V and 5 bases at J, with 12 bases between the two ends. This CDR3 comprises 11 residues. Germline V gene lookup returns CDR1 ENHRY and CDR2 SYGVKD. In DNA, the CDR3 is TGTGCCACCCTGGACGAGAACGAGCAGTACTTC. This sequence encodes CATLDENEQYF.

This clone was counted a few times. The chain links TRBV6-5 to TRBJ1-1; unclear D gene. The CDR3 totals 15 residues. Trimming took off 0 bases at V and 7 bases at J, with 15 bases between the two ends. Germline V CDR1 and CDR2: MNHEY, SVGAGI. DNA of the CDR3: TGTGCCAGCAGTTACTCCTGGGGATCCGGCTATGAAGCTTTCTTT. Residues: CASSYSWGSGYEAFF.

V gene TRBV15 combines with J gene TRBJ2-7, with D tentatively TRBD2 (6 bases). From germline, CDR1 is LNHNV and CDR2 YYDKDF (reference sequence). This CDR3 is 15 amino acids long. Trimming removed 0 bases at V and 2 bases at J, with 11 bases between. This CDR3 reads CATSRDRGKTYEQYF. The CDR3 nucleotides read TGTGCCACCAGCAGAGACCGGGGGAAGACCTACGAGCAGTACTTC.

CDR3 region: CASSGAGGQETQYF. In DNA, the CDR3 is TGTGCCAGCAGTGGTGCAGGGGGTCAAGAGACCCAGTACTTC. The chain couples TRBV6-1 to TRBJ2-5; 7 nucleotides align to TRBD1. Trimming took 4 bases from V and 2 from J; bases not matched to a gene: 4. CDR3 size: 14 residues. Germline V gene sequence: CDR1 MNHNS, CDR2 SASEGT.

The chain recombines TRBV7-8 with TRBJ2-5; D is uncertain. V was cut by 4 bases and J by 5 bases, with 26 bases left in between. The CDR3 extends over 18 amino acids. The germline V gene has CDR1 SGHVS and CDR2 FQNEAQ. The CDR3 sequence: CASSWIFPSGSSGETQYF. CDR3 sequence (DNA): TGTGCCAGCAGCTGGATATTCCCGTCGGGTTCATCCGGGGAGACCCAGTACTTC.

This clone appeared once. The chain links TRBV6-4 to TRBJ2-1; 10 bases are shared with TRBD2. CDR1 and CDR2 from the germline V gene are MRHNA and SNTAGT. Trimming took 5 bases from V and 10 from J; bases not matched to a gene: 5. The length of the CDR3 is 13 residues. The CDR3 nucleotides are TGTGCCAGCAGTCAACTAGCGGGGCAAGAGCAGTTCTTC. As protein: CASSQLAGQEQFF.

This sequence joins TRBV10-3 and TRBJ2-1; perhaps TRBD1 as D (5 bases). The CDR3 loop spans 14 amino acids. The V and J ends lost 2 bases and 8 bases respectively, with 13 bases between them. CDR1 is ENHRY and CDR2 is SYGVKD in the germline V gene. The CDR3, as DNA: TGTGCCATCAGTGAGAAAAAAGGGGTCGATGAGCAGTTCTTC. Its translation: CAISEKKGVDEQFF.

The V call is TRBV4-1, the J call TRBJ1-2, with a tentative D call TRBD1 (6 bases). CDR1 is MGHRA and CDR2 is YSYEKL in the germline V gene. The CDR3 spans 17 residues. V lost 4 bases to trimming and J lost 7 bases, with 25 bases between them. For the CDR3, the DNA is TGCGCCAGCAGCCGGGGGGCAGTTGGGTCTGCGGTAGGTGGCTACACCTTC. It encodes CASSRGAVGSAVGGYTF.

The rearrangement links TRBV7-3 to TRBJ2-1; TRBD2 matches at 7 bases. This CDR3 has 15 amino acids. V lost 5 bases and J lost 3; bases outside the gene matches: 7. CDR1 and CDR2 from the germline V gene are SGHTA and FQGTGA. CDR3 region: CASSPGTNLYNEQFF. The CDR3, as DNA: TGTGCCAGCAGCCCCGGGACTAACCTCTACAATGAGCAGTTCTTC.

CDR3 protein: CASGQVGSYGYTF. The CDR3, as DNA: TGTGCCAGCGGACAGGTCGGTAGCTATGGCTACACCTTC. The chain recombines TRBV7-8 with TRBJ1-2; 7 nucleotides match TRBD1. The CDR3 totals 13 residues. After removal of 8 bases from V and 4 bases from J, the junction contained 7 bases not matched to a gene. From germline, CDR1 is SGHVS and CDR2 FQNEAQ.

The chain carries TRBV7-2 and TRBJ2-1; TRBD2 agrees at 8 bases. This CDR3 is 15 amino acids long. With 1 base clipped from V and 9 bases from J, the junction kept 8 bases outside the gene matches. Germline assignment: CDR1 SGHTA and CDR2 FQGNSA. DNA for the CDR3: TGTGCCAGCAGCTTAGGGCGGGGGGTGGCGCGTGAGCAGTTCTTC. Residues: CASSLGRGVAREQFF.

This sequence joins TRBV5-1 and TRBJ2-3; D unclear. Trimming removed 0 bases from V and 0 bases from J, with 8 bases in between. CDR3 size: 15 residues. Germline V gene data show CDR1 as SGHRS and CDR2 as YFSETQ. The CDR3, as DNA: TGCGCCAGCAGCTTGGGTCAGACTAGCACAGATACGCAGTATTTT. Translation gives CASSLGQTSTDTQYF.

V and J are TRBV5-4 and TRBJ1-5; possible D gene TRBD1, 5 bases. With 0 bases removed from V and 5 bases from J, the gap between germline ends came to 12 bases. This CDR3 is built from 15 residues. CDR1 and CDR2 from the germline V gene are SGHNT and YYREEE (reference sequence). CDR3 in amino acids: CASSLGRGRDQPQHF. The CDR3, as DNA: TGTGCCAGCAGCTTGGGTAGGGGAAGGGATCAGCCCCAGCATTTT.

The V call is TRBV10-1, the J call TRBJ2-1, with 8 nucleotides matching TRBD1. Trimming at V came to 6 bases and at J to 14 bases, leaving 12 bases not matched to a gene. This CDR3 region has 13 residues. The germline CDR1 and CDR2 sequences are WNHNN and SYGVQD (reference sequence). CDR3 amino acids: CASSLGPGQGEFF. In nucleotides, the CDR3 is TGCGCCAGCAGCTTAGGACCCGGACAGGGAGAGTTCTTC.

The chain has TRBV27 and TRBJ1-5, with D possibly matching TRBD1 (5 bases). The CDR3 has 16 amino acids. Germline CDR1 and CDR2: MNHEY and SMNVEV (reference sequence). Trimming shortened V by 5 bases and J by 0 bases, and 14 bases separated the two germline ends. The CDR3 protein is CASSPGTDPSNQPQHF. CDR3 DNA: TGTGCCAGCAGTCCTGGGACCGACCCTAGCAATCAGCCCCAGCATTTT.

The CDR3 coding sequence is TGTGCCAGCAGCTTAGGGAGACAAGAGACCCAGTACTTC. This encodes CASSLGRQETQYF. The V gene is TRBV7-2, the J gene TRBJ2-5; D remains ambiguous. Germline CDR1 is SGHTA and CDR2 is FQGNSA. V was clipped by 1 base and J by 2 bases, with 5 bases between them. CDR3 length equals 13 residues.

The rearrangement links TRBV2 to TRBJ2-3, with unresolved D. CDR3 size: 14 residues. The V gene lost 6 bases and the J gene lost 4 bases, with 14 bases spanning the gap. Germline CDR1 is SNHLY and CDR2 is FYNNEI. Here the CDR3 reads CASRGFWLSDTQYF. The CDR3 nucleotides read TGTGCCAGCAGAGGTTTTTGGCTGTCAGATACGCAGTATTTT.

V usage is TRBV5-1 and J usage is TRBJ2-5; 9 bases fit TRBD2. The J segment lost 2 bases and the V segment lost 4 bases, leaving 12 bases of the junction unmatched. This CDR3 is built from 17 residues. Germline CDR1 and CDR2: SGHRS and YFSETQ. This CDR3 is CASSPGAGGPGQETQYF. The CDR3 bases are TGCGCCAGCAGCCCGGGGGCGGGAGGGCCGGGGCAAGAGACCCAGTACTTC. The variable domain in full, completed from reference TRBV5-1 and TRBJ2-5, reads KAGVTQTPRYLIKTRGQQVTLSCSPISGHRSVSWYQQTPGQGLQFLFEYFSETQRNKGNFPGRFSGRQFSNSRSEMNVSTLELGDSALYLCASSPGAGGPGQETQYFGPGTRLLVL.

The chain joins TRBV27 to TRBJ2-7; D ambiguous. The CDR3 loop spans 17 amino acids. Trimming removed 0 bases at V and 2 bases at J, with 17 bases between. Germline loops: CDR1 MNHEY, CDR2 SMNVEV (reference sequence). The DNA for the CDR3 is TGTGCCAGCAGTTTATCAGCCCAGGTGGCGAATACCTACGAGCAGTACTTC. Translating gives CASSLSAQVANTYEQYF.

V usage is TRBV29-1 and J usage is TRBJ1-2, with TRBD1 matching 11 bases. CDR3 length equals 14 residues. Germline-derived CDR1 and CDR2 are SQVTM and ANQGSEA. Germline trimming cut 5 bases from V and 7 bases from J; bases unmatched to any gene: 9. The CDR3 DNA is TGCAGCGTTATATACACGGACAGGGGGCTTGGCTACACCTTC. It codes for CSVIYTDRGLGYTF. Looking up the rest from reference TRBV29-1 and TRBJ1-2 gives the full variable domain: SAVISQKPSRDICQRGTSLTIQCQVDSQVTMMFWYRQQPGQSLTLIATANQGSEATYESGFVIDKFPISRPNLTFSTLTVSNMSPEDSSIYLCSVIYTDRGLGYTFGSGTRLTVV.

The chain links TRBV10-3 to TRBJ1-4, with D perhaps matching TRBD1 (5 bases). The CDR3 totals 16 residues. The V end was cut by 0 bases, the J end by 7 bases, with 15 bases between. CDR1 and CDR2 from the germline V gene are ENHRY and SYGVKD. CDR3 in amino acids: CAISESESAGTEKLFF. CDR3 coding DNA: TGTGCCATCAGTGAGTCGGAGAGTGCGGGGACTGAAAAACTGTTTTTT.

The chain links TRBV5-4 to TRBJ1-2; unclear D gene. CDR1 SGHNT and CDR2 YYREEE come from the germline V gene (reference sequence). V was shortened by 4 bases and J by 6 bases, with 19 bases between the two germline ends. The CDR3 covers 15 residues. CDR3 sequence: CASSPAVLRLDGYTF. In nucleotides, the CDR3 is TGTGCCAGCAGCCCGGCAGTTCTAAGGTTAGATGGCTACACCTTC.

This chain uses TRBV19 with TRBJ2-3; 8 positions match TRBD1. The CDR3 spans 13 residues. V lost 9 bases, J lost 3 bases, and 5 bases stayed unmatched. Germline CDR1 LNHDA, CDR2 SQIVND (reference sequence). The CDR3 nucleotides read TGTGCCAGCCATGGACAGGGAACAGATACGCAGTATTTT. Its translation is CASHGQGTDTQYF.

The chain combines TRBV11-1 with TRBJ2-6; D might be TRBD1 (5 bases). In germline, CDR1 is SGHAT, CDR2 FQDESV (reference sequence). The CDR3 extends over 17 amino acids. The V gene lost 5 bases and the J gene lost 0 bases, with 14 bases spanning the gap. Here the CDR3 DNA reads TGTGCCAGCAGCCTACTTTTGCAGGGCTCTGGGGCCAACGTCCTGACTTTC. Amino acids: CASSLLLQGSGANVLTF.

This sequence joins TRBV9 and TRBJ2-1; D may be TRBD1 (5 bases). The V end lost 5 bases, the J end lost 8 bases, and 14 bases lay between the germline ends. Germline V gene lookup returns CDR1 SGDLS and CDR2 YYNGEE. CDR3 length: 13 amino acids. Here the CDR3 reads CASSGSQGHEQFF. Here the CDR3 DNA reads TGTGCCAGCAGTGGATCCCAGGGTCATGAGCAGTTCTTC.

The chain has TRBV7-8 and TRBJ2-3; D gene ambiguous. V dropped 1 base and J dropped 6 bases, with 2 bases sitting between them. The CDR3 loop spans 11 amino acids. Per germline, CDR1 SGHVS and CDR2 FQNEAQ. The CDR3 nucleotides are TGTGCCAGCAGCTTAGACGATACGCAGTATTTT. This translates into CASSLDDTQYF.

The rearrangement uses TRBV5-1 and TRBJ1-2; D not resolved. Germline loops: CDR1 SGHRS, CDR2 YFSETQ. V lost 1 base, J lost 2 bases, and 12 bases lay in between. CDR3 length: 15 amino acids. The CDR3 region is CASSLSSGSNYGYTF. The CDR3 DNA is TGCGCCAGCAGCTTGTCTTCTGGGTCGAACTATGGCTACACCTTC.